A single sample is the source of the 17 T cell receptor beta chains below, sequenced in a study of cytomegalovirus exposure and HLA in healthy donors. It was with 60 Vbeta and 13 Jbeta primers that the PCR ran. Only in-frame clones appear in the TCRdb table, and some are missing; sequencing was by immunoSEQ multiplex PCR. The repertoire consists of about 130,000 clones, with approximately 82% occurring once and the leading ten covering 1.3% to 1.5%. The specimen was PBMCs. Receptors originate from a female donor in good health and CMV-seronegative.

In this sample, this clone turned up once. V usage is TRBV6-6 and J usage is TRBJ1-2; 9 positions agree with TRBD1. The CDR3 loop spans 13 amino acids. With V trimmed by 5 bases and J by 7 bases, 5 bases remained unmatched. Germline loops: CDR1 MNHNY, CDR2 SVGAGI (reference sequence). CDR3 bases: TGTGCCAGCAGTGAGAGGGACAGGGCTGGCTACACCTTC. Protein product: CASSERDRAGYTF.

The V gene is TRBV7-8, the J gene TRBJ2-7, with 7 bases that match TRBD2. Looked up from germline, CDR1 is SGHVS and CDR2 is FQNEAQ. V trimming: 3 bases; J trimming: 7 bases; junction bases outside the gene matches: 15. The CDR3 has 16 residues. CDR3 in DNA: TGTGCCAGCAGCTTCGGTCTCGGGGCGGGAGCAGAAGAGCAGTACTTC. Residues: CASSFGLGAGAEEQYF.

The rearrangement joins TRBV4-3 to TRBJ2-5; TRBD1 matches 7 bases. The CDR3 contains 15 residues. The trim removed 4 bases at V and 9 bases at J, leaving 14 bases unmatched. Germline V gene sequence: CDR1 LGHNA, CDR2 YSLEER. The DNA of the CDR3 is TGCGCCAGCAGCCGGAGACAGGGAGCGGATGGGGCCCAGTACTTC. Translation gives CASSRRQGADGAQYF.

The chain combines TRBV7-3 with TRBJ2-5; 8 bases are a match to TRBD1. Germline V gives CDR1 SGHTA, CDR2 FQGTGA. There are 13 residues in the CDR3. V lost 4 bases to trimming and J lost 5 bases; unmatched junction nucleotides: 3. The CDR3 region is CASSWTGRETQYF. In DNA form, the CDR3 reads TGTGCCAGCAGCTGGACAGGGCGCGAGACCCAGTACTTC.

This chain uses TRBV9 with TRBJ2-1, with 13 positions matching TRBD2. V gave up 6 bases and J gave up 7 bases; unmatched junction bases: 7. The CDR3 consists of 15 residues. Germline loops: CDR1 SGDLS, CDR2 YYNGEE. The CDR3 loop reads CASTLLAGGQNEQFF. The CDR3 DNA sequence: TGTGCCAGCACGTTACTAGCGGGAGGGCAGAATGAGCAGTTCTTC.

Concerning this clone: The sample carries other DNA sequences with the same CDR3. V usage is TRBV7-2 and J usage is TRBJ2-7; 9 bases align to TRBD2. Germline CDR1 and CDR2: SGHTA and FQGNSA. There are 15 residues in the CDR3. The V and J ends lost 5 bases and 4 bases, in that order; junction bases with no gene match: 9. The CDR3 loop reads CASSPTSGQGYEQYF. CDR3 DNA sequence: TGTGCCAGCAGCCCGACTAGCGGTCAGGGGTACGAGCAGTACTTC.

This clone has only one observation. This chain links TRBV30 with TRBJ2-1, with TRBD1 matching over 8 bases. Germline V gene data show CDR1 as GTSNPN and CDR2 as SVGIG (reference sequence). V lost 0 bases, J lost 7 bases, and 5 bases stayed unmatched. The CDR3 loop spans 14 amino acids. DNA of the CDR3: TGTGCCTGGAGTGTACAGCAGGGGGCGAATGAGCAGTTCTTC. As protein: CAWSVQQGANEQFF.

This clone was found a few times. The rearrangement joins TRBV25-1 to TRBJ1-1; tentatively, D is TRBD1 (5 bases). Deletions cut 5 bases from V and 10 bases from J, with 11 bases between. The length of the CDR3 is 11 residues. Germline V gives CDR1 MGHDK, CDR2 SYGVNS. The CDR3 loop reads CASSKGRGAFF. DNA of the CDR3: TGTGCCAGCAGTAAAGGGAGGGGAGCTTTCTTT.

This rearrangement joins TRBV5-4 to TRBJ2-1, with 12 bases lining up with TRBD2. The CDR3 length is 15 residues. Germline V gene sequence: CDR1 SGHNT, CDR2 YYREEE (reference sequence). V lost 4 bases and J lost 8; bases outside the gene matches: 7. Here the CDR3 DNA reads TGTGCCAGCAGCAAGACTAGCGGGAGAGGCGATGAGCAGTTCTTC. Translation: CASSKTSGRGDEQFF.

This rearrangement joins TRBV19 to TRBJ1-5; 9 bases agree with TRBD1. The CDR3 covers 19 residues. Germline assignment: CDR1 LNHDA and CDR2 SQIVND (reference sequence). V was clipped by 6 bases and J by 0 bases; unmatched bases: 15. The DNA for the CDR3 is TGTGCCAGTAGACTAAAACCGGGACAGGGACTTTATAGCAATCAGCCCCAGCATTTT. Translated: CASRLKPGQGLYSNQPQHF. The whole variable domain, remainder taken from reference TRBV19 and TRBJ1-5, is DGGITQSPKYLFRKEGQNVTLSCEQNLNHDAMYWYRQDPGQGLRLIYYSQIVNDFQKGDIAEGYSVSREKKESFPLTVTSAQKNPTAFYLCASRLKPGQGLYSNQPQHFGDGTRLSIL.

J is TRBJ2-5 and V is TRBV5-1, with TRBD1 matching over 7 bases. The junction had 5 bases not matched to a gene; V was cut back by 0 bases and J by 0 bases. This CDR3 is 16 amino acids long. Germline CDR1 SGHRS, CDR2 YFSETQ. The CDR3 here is CASSLGQGLNQETQYF. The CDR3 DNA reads TGCGCCAGCAGCTTGGGACAGGGCTTAAACCAAGAGACCCAGTACTTC.

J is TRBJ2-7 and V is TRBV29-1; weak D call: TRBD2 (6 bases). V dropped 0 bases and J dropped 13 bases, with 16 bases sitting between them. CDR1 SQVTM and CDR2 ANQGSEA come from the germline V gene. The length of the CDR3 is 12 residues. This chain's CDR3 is CSVEDVAGNVYF. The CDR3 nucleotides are TGCAGCGTTGAAGATGTGGCGGGAAATGTTTACTTC.

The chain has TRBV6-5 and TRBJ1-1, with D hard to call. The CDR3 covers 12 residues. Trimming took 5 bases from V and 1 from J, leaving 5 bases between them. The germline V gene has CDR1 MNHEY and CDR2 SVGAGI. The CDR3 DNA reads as TGTGCCAGCAGTGGAGAGAACACTGAAGCTTTCTTT. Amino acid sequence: CASSGENTEAFF.

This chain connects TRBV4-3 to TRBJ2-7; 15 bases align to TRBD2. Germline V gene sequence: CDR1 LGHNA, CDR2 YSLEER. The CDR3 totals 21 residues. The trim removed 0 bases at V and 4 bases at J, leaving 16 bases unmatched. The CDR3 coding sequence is TGCGCCAGCAGCCAAGATCGAGGGGGGACAGGGACTAGCGGGAGGAAGTACGAGCAGTACTTC. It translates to CASSQDRGGTGTSGRKYEQYF.

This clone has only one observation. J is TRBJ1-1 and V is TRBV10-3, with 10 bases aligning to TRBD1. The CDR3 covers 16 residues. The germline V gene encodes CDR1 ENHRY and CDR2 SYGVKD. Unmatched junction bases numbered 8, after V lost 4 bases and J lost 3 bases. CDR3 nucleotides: TGTGCCATCAGTGGCCGACAGGGGGCTATAGACACTGAAGCTTTCTTT. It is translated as CAISGRQGAIDTEAFF.

DNA for the CDR3: TGTGCCAGCAGTAACAGGGTCGAGCAGTACTTC. Encoded protein: CASSNRVEQYF. The V and J genes are TRBV7-8 and TRBJ2-7; weak D call: TRBD1 (6 bases). Germline CDR1 and CDR2: SGHVS and FQNEAQ. CDR3 length: 11 residues. Trimming pared 6 bases from V and 6 bases from J, leaving 9 bases between.

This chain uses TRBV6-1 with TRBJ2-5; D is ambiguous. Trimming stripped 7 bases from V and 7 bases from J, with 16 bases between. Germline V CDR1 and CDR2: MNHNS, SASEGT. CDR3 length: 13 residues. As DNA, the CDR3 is TGTGCCAGCACGATAACTCTGAGTGGGACCCAGTACTTC. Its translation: CASTITLSGTQYF.